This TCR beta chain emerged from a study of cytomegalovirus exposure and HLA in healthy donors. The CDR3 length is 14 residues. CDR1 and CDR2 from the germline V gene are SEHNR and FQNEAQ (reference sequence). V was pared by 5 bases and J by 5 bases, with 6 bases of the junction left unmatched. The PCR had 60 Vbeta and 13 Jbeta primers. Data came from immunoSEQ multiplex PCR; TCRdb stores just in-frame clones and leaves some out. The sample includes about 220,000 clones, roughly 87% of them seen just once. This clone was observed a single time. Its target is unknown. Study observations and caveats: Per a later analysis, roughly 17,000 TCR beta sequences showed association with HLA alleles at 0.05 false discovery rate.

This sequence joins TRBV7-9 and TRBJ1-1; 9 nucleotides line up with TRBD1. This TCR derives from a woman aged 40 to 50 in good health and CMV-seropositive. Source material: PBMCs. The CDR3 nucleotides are TGTGCCAGCAGCAAGCGACAGGGGGGTACTGAAGCTTTCTTT. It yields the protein CASSKRQGGTEAFF.